This T cell receptor (beta chain) was observed in a study of breast tumors, draining lymph nodes, adjacent tissues. TCRdb reprocessed the multiplex PCR reads with MiXCR, giving one entry per CDR3 protein. Of about 21,000 distinct CDR3 sequences in the sample, 40% to 45% are singletons; the top ten hold around 24%. Study results and caveats: Data fit most tumor T cells coming from lymph node, expanding in tumor. Compared with basal-like, luminal-like tumors shared significantly more repertoire with nontumor tissue. That most tumor T cells come from lymph nodes remained unproven.

This clonotype showed up many times. Its antigen is currently unknown. Sequencing was done on a sample of breast tumor tissue. The receptor was derived from a female donor with breast cancer. Some clones in this sample may be carry-over from other donors' samples.

The CDR3 coding sequence is TGCAGTGCTAGACCGGCGGGGGCCGGCCCTGAAAAACTGTTTTTT. This sequence encodes CSARPAGAGPEKLFF. This chain uses TRBV20-1 with TRBJ1-4, with TRBD1 as a possible D gene (6 bases). The CDR3 is 15 amino acids. V was trimmed by 2 bases and J by 7 bases, leaving 17 bases between them. Germline V gene sequence: CDR1 DFQATT, CDR2 SNEGSKA (reference sequence).